The sequence of this T cell receptor beta chain was determined in a study of OX40 agonist ivuxolimab in advanced cancers. For context, the study as a whole: The costimulatory receptor OX40 (CD134) was targeted by ivuxolimab, a fully human IgG2 agonistic monoclonal antibody. Prior anti-PD-1, anti-PD-L1 or anti-CTLA-4 therapy was permitted, and checkpoint inhibitors had been received by about 36% of dose-escalation patients. The dose-escalation cohort was 82.7% male with a mean age of roughly 60 years, ranging from roughly 23 to 80. Intravenous ivuxolimab was administered to patients every 2 weeks at six dose levels: 0.01, 0.1, 0.3, 1.5, 3 and 10 mg/kg. The point of sequencing TCRbeta in the periphery was to test whether ivuxolimab changed TCR sequence diversity and drove clonal T-cell expansion. Three dose-escalation patients achieved partial responses, one with hepatocellular carcinoma and two with cutaneous melanoma. The paper describes the monotherapy dose-escalation part (N = 52 patients) of the phase I trial of ivuxolimab. Of the approximately 50 dose-escalation patients, hepatocellular carcinoma was present in about 20, melanoma in roughly 15, renal cell carcinoma in 9 and head and neck cancer in 9.

As regards this clone: Its antigen is currently not known. No base qualities exist here, and no much larger clone lies one base off it.

Genomic DNA was extracted from sorted cells for sequencing of the TCRbeta CDR3 region. The immunoSEQ Assay was used for sequencing of TCRbeta CDR3 regions. TCRdb retrieved this table from immuneACCESS and kept in-frame rearrangements only. Not all clones are present; in checked studies, unresolved V genes account for under half, and no reason is known for the remainder. This sample has roughly 70,000 clones in its table, and 88% of those were observed once. The ten top clones hold 0.67% of the sample. Patients with a history of autoimmune disease or receiving systemic immunosuppression were excluded from the trial. Peripheral blood for TCR sequencing was collected from all dose cohorts at baseline, on cycle 4 day 1, and on cycle 7 day 1. The samples were taken from a phase I, first-in-human, multicenter, open-label dose-escalation trial of ivuxolimab. Adults with locally advanced or metastatic melanoma, renal cell, hepatocellular, or head and neck squamous cell carcinoma were enrolled in the trial. Before TCR sequencing, CD4+ T cells and CD8+ T cells from peripheral blood were sorted into separate populations.

The CDR3 runs 14 residues from the cysteine to the phenylalanine. The kept DNA is CDR3 alone, 42 bases in frame from the first base. The V end loses 6 bases and the J end loses 9 bases, and a stretch of 18 bases separates them. Per the germline V gene, SGHTA is the CDR1 and FQGNSA is the CDR2. Study-wide conclusions, independent of this receptor: At doses of 0.1 to 3.0 mg/kg, clonal expansion of both CD4+ and CD8+ blood T cells was observed from baseline to week 6. Low levels of normalized T-cell clonal expansion were also seen in some nonresponding patients. In the 0.1-3.0 mg/kg groups, partial responders were among the patients with the lowest normalized peripheral clonal expansion, particularly in CD8+ T cells. Antigen specificity was not determined for the clonally expanded peripheral T cells. On average, CD8+ T cells showed more expanded clones than CD4+ T cells after ivuxolimab.

The TCR comes from an adult with an advanced solid tumor such as melanoma, head and neck, liver or kidney cancer. The chain joins TRBV7-2 to TRBJ2-1; the best D guess is TRBD2, with 5 bases matching. The material was CD4+ or CD8+ T cells sorted from blood, obtained in a trial of the OX40 agonist ivuxolimab. This receptor has the CDR3 CASRPGLRVGEQFF. The DNA reads as follows: TGTGCCAGCAGACCCGGACTGAGGGTTGGTGAGCAGTTCTTC.